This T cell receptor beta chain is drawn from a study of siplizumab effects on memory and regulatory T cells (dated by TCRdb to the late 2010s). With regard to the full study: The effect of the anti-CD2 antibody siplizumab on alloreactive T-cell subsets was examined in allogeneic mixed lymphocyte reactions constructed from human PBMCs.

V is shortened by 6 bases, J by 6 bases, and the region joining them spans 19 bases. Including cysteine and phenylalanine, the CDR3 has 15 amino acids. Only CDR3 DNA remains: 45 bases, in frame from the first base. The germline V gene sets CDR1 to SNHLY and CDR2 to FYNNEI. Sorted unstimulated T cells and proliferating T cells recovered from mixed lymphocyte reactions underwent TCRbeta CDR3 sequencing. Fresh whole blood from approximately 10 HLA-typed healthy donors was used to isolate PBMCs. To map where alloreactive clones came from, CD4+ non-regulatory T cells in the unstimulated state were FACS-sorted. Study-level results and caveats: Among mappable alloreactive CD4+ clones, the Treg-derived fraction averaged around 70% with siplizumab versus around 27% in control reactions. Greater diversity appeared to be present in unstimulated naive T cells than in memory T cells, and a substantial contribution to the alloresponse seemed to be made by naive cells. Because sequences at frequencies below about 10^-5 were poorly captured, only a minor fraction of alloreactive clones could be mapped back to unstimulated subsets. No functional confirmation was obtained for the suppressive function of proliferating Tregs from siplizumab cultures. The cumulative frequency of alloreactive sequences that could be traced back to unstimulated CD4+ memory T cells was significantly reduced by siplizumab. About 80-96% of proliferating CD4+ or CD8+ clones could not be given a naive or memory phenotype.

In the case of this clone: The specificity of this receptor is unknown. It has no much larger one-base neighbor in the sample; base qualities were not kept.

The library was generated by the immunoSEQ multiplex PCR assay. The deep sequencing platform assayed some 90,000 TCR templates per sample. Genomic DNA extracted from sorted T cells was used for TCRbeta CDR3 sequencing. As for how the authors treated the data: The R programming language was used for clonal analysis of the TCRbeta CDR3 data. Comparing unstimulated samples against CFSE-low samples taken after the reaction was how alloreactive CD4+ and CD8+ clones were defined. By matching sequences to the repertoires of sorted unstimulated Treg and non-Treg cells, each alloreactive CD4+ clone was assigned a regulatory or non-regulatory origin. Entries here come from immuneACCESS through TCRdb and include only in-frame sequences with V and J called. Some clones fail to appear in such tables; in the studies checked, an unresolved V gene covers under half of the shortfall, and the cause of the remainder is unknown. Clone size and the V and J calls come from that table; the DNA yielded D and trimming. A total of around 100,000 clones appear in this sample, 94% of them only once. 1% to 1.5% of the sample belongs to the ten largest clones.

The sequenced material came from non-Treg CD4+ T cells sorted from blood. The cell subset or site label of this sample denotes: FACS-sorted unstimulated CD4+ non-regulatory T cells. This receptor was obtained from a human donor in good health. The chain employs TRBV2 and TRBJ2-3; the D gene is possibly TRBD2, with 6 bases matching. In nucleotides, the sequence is TGTGCCAGCAGGGCCCGGGACTTATCCAGGGATACGCAGTATTTT. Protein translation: CASRARDLSRDTQYF.